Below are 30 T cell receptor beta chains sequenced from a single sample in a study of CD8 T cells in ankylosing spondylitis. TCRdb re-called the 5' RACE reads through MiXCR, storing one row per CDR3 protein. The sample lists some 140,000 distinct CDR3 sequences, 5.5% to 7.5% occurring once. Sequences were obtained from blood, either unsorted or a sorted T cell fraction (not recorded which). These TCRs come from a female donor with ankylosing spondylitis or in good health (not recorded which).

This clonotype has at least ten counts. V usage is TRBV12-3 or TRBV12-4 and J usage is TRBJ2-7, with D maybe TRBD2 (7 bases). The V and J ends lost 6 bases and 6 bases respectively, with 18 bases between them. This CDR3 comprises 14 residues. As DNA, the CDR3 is TGTGCCAGCAGCTGGGGGGGCACGGGGACCGAGCAGTACTTC. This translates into CASSWGGTGTEQYF.

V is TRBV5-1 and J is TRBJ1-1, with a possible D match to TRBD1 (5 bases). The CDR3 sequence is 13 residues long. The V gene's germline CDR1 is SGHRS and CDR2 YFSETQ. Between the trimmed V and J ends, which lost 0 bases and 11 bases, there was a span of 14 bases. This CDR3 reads CASSLGGGRLAFF. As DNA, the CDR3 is TGCGCCAGCAGCTTGGGGGGGGGACGCTTGGCTTTCTTT.

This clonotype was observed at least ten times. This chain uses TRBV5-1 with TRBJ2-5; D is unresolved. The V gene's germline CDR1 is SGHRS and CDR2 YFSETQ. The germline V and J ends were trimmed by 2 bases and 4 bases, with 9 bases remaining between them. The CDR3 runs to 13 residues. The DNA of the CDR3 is TGCGCCAGCAGCTTAGGCACCCCAGAGACCCAGTACTTC. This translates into CASSLGTPETQYF.

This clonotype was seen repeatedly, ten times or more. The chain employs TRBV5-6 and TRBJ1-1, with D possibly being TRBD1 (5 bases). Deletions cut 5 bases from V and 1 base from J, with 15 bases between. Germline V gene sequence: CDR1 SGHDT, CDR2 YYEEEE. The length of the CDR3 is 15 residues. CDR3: CASRRRAGQNTEAFF. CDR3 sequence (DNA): TGTGCCAGCAGGAGGCGGGCAGGGCAGAACACTGAAGCTTTCTTT. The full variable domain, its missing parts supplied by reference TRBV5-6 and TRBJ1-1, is DAGVTQSPTHLIKTRGQQVTLRCSPKSGHDTVSWYQQALGQGPQFIFQYYEEEERQRGNFPDRFSGHQFPNYSSELNVNALLLGDSALYLCASRRRAGQNTEAFFGQGTRLTVV.

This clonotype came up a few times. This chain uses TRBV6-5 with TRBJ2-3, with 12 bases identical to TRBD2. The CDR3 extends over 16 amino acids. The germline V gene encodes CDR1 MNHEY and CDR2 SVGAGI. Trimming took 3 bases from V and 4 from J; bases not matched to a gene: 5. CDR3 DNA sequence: TGTGCCAGCAGTTATTTTACTAGCGGGGGGCCAGATACGCAGTATTTT. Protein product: CASSYFTSGGPDTQYF.

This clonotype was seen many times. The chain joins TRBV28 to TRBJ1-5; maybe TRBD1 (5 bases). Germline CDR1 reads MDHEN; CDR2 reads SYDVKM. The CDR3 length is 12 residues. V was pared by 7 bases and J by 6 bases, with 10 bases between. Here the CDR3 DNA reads TGTGCCAGCACTGTGGGGGTTCAGCCCCAGCATTTT. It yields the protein CASTVGVQPQHF.

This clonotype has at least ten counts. CDR3 coding DNA: TGTGCCAGCAGCGGAAGCAGGCGGCACATTCAGTACTTC. Translating gives CASSGSRRHIQYF. This chain uses TRBV5-6 with TRBJ2-4; D call uncertain. Per the germline V gene, CDR1 is SGHDT and CDR2 is YYEEEE. The V gene lost 4 bases and the J gene lost 8 bases, with 13 bases spanning the gap. The CDR3 runs to 13 residues.

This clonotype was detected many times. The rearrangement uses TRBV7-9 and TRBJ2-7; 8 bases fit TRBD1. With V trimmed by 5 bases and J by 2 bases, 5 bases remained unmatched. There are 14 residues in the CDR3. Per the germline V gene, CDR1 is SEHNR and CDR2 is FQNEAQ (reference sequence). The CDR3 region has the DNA TGTGCCAGCAGCCCGACAGGGGTAACCTACGAGCAGTACTTC. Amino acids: CASSPTGVTYEQYF.

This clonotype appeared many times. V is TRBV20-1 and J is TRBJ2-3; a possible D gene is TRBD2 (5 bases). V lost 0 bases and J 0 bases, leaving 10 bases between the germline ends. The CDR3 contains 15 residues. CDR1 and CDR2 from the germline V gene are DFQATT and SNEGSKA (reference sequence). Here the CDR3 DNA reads TGCAGTGCTAGAGATTCCGGCGGGAGCACAGATACGCAGTATTTT. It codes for CSARDSGGSTDTQYF.

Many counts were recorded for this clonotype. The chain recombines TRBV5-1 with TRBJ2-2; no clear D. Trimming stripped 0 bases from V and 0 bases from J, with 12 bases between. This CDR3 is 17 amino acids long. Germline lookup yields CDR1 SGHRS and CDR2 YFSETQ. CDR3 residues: CASSLAPGSPNTGELFF. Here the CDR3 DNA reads TGCGCCAGCAGCTTGGCCCCGGGCAGTCCGAACACCGGGGAGCTGTTTTTT.

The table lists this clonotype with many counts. In DNA form, the CDR3 reads TGTGCCAGCAGTCACGGGACAGGGAAGACTAATGAAAAACTGTTTTTT. It specifies CASSHGTGKTNEKLFF. The chain couples TRBV25-1 to TRBJ1-4, with TRBD1 matching over 9 bases. Germline CDR1 is MGHDK and CDR2 is SYGVNS. The CDR3 consists of 16 residues. Trimming took 5 bases from V and 2 from J; bases not matched to a gene: 6.

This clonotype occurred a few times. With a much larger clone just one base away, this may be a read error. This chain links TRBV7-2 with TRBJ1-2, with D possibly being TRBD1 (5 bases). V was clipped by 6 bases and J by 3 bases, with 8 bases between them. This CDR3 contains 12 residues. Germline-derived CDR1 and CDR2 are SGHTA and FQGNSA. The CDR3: CASSPTDYGYTF. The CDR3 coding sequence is TGTGCCAGCAGTCCGACAGACTATGGCTACACCTTC.

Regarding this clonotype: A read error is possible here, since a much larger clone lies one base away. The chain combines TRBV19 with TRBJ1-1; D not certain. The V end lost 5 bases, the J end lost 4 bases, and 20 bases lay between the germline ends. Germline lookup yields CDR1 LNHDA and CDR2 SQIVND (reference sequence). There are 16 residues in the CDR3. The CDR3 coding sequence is TGTGCCAGTAGTCTCGACGGGCCACAGTTTCTCACTGAAGCTTTCTTT. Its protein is CASSLDGPQFLTEAFF.

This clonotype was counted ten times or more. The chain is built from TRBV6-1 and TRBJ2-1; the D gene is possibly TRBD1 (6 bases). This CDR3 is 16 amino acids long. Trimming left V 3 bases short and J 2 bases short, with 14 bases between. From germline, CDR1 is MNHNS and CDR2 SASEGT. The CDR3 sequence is CASSDTGTYAYNEQFF. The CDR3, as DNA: TGTGCCAGCAGTGATACCGGGACATATGCCTACAATGAGCAGTTCTTC.

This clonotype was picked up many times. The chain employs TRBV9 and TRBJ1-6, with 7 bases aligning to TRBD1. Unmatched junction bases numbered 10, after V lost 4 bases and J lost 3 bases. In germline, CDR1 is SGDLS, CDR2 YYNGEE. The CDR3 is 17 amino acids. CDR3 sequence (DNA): TGTGCCAGCAGCACCCGGGGGGACAGACGCTATAATTCACCCCTCCACTTT. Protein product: CASSTRGDRRYNSPLHF.

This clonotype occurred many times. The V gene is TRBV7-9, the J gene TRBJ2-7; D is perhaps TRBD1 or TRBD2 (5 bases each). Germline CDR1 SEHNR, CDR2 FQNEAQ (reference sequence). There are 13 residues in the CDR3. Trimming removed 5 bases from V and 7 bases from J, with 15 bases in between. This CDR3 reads CASSETEREEQYF. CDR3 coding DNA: TGTGCCAGCAGCGAGACAGAGAGGGAAGAGCAGTACTTC.

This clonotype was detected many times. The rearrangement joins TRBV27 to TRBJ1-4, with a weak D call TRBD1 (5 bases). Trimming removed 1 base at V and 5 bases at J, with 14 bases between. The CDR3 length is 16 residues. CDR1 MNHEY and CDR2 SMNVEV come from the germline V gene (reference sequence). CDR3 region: CASSLWGDRTNEKLFF. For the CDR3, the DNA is TGTGCCAGCAGTTTATGGGGGGACCGGACGAATGAAAAACTGTTTTTT.

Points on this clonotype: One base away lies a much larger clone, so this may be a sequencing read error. In DNA, the CDR3 is TGTGCCAGCCGGGACCTATTCAAACTCCAAGAGACCCAGTACTTC. It encodes CASRDLFKLQETQYF. V and J are TRBV6-2 or TRBV6-3 and TRBJ2-5; D tentatively reads TRBD1 or TRBD2 (5 bases each). The CDR3 extends over 15 amino acids. From germline, CDR1 is MNHEY and CDR2 SVGEGT. The germline V and J ends were trimmed by 8 bases and 1 base, with 17 bases remaining between them.

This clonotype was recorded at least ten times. The CDR3 sequence: CATQPPGGADTQYF. The CDR3 DNA is TGTGCCACCCAACCCCCCGGGGGAGCAGATACGCAGTATTTT. The chain links TRBV12-3 or TRBV12-4 to TRBJ2-3; maybe TRBD2 (6 bases). Trimming took off 10 bases at V and 4 bases at J, with 18 bases between the two ends. The CDR3 has 14 residues.

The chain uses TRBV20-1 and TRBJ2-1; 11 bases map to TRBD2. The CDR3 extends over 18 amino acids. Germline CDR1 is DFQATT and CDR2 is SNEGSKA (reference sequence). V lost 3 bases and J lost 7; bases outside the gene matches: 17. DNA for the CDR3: TGCAGTGCTAGTGTTGTGGTAGCGGGGGGGAGTTATACAAATGAGCAGTTCTTC. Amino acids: CSASVVVAGGSYTNEQFF.

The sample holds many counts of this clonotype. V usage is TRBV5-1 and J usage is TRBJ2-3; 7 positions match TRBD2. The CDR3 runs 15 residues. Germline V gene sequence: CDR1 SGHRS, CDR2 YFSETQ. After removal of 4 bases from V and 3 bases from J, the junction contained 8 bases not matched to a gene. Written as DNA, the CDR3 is TGCGCCAGCAGCGCTCTAGCGGATACAACAGATACGCAGTATTTT. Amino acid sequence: CASSALADTTDTQYF.

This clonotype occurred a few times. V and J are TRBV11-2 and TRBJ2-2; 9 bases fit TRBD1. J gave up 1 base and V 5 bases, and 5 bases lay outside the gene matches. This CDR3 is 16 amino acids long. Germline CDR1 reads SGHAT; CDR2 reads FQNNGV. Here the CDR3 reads CASSKPGQGNTGELFF. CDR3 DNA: TGTGCCAGCAGCAAACCGGGACAGGGGAACACCGGGGAGCTGTTTTTT.

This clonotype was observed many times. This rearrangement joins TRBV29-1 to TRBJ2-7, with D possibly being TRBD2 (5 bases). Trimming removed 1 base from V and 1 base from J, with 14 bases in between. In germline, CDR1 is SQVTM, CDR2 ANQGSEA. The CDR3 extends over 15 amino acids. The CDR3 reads CSVEAQNQRSYEQYF. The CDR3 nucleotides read TGCAGCGTTGAAGCGCAGAATCAGCGGTCCTACGAGCAGTACTTC.

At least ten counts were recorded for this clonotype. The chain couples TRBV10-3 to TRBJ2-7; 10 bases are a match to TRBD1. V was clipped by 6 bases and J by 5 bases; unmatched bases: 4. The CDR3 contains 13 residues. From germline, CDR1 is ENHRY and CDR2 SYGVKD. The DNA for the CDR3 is TGTGCCATCAGCGACGGGACAGGGGACGAGCAGTACTTC. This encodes CAISDGTGDEQYF.

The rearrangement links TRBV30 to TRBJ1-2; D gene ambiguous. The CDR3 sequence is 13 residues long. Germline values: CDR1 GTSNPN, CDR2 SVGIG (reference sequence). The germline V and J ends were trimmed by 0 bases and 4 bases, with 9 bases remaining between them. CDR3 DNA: TGTGCCTGGAGTGTTGCGATGGGCTATGGCTACACCTTC. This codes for CAWSVAMGYGYTF.

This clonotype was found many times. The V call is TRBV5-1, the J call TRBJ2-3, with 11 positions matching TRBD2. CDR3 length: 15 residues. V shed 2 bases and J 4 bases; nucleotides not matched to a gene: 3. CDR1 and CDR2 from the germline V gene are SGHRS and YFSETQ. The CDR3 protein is CASSFGLAGADTQYF. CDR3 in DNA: TGCGCCAGCAGCTTCGGACTAGCGGGCGCAGATACGCAGTATTTT.

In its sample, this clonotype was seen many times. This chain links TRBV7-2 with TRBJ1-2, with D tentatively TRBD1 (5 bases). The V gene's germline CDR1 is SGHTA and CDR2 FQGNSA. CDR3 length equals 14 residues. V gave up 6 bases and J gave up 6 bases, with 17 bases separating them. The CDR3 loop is CASSRDRSGNGYTF. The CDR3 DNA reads TGTGCCAGCAGTCGCGACCGATCAGGGAATGGCTACACCTTC.

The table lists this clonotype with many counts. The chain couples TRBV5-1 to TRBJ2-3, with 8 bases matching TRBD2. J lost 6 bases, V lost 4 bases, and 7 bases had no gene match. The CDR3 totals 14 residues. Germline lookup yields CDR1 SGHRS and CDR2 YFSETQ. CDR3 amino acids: CASSGTGGPDTQYF. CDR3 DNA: TGCGCCAGCAGCGGGACGGGGGGGCCCGATACGCAGTATTTT.

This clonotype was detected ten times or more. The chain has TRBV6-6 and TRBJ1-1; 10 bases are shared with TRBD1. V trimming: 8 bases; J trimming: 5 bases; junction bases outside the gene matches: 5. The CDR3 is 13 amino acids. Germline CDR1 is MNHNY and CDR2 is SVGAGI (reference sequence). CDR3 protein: CASGGQGKTEAFF. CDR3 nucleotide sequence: TGTGCCAGCGGGGGACAGGGGAAGACTGAAGCTTTCTTT.

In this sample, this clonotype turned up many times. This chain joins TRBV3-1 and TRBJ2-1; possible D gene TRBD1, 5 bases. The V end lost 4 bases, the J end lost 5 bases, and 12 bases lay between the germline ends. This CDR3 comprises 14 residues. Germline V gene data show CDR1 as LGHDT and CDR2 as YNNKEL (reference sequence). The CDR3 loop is CASSPWGSHNEQFF. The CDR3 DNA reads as TGTGCCAGCAGCCCCTGGGGCAGCCACAATGAGCAGTTCTTC.